Shown below are 31 T cell receptor beta chains from a single sample sequenced in a study of blood T cells in healthy people across ages. With a J-beta primer mix and a sample-barcoded 5' primer, a second PCR ran 7 to 11 cycles. TCRdb itself ran the 5' RACE reads through MiXCR, one entry per CDR3 protein. This sample yields approximately 700,000 distinct CDR3 sequences, of which approximately 29% are seen a single time; just over 15% belongs to the top ten. Sequencing input: blood. The receptors were sampled from an elderly woman in good health.

Ten or more counts support this clonotype. The chain employs TRBV19 and TRBJ2-1; D may be TRBD2 (6 bases). With 4 bases removed from V and 0 bases from J, the gap between germline ends came to 16 bases. The CDR3 extends over 17 amino acids. Germline CDR1 reads LNHDA; CDR2 reads SQIVND (reference sequence). The CDR3 region is CASSSLDGGVSYNEQFF. Here the CDR3 DNA reads TGTGCCAGTAGTAGCCTGGACGGGGGAGTCTCCTACAATGAGCAGTTCTTC.

This clonotype came up once. This chain connects TRBV5-1 to TRBJ1-2; D is unclear. The germline gives CDR1 SGHRS, CDR2 YFSETQ. V dropped 4 bases and J dropped 8 bases, with 15 bases sitting between them. This CDR3 is 13 amino acids long. CDR3 bases: TGCGCCAGCAGCGCCCCCCGCTGGGAGGGCTACACCTTC. It encodes CASSAPRWEGYTF. Variable domain in full (rest from reference TRBV5-1 and TRBJ1-2): KAGVTQTPRYLIKTRGQQVTLSCSPISGHRSVSWYQQTPGQGLQFLFEYFSETQRNKGNFPGRFSGRQFSNSRSEMNVSTLELGDSALYLCASSAPRWEGYTFGSGTRLTVV.

This clonotype has ten or more counts. The J gene is TRBJ2-3, the V gene TRBV12-3 or TRBV12-4; D might be TRBD2 (5 bases). Trimming cost V 8 bases and J 7 bases, with 13 bases left between them. The CDR3 consists of 12 residues. CDR3 residues: CASGEAVYTQYF. DNA of the CDR3: TGTGCCAGCGGTGAAGCGGTGTATACGCAGTATTTT.

This clonotype was counted ten times or more. The genes are TRBV11-3 and TRBJ2-7; D is unclear. The V and J ends lost 5 bases and 1 base respectively, with 12 bases between them. This CDR3 is 14 amino acids long. From germline, CDR1 is SGHNT and CDR2 YENEEA. Here the CDR3 reads CASSQTAVSYEQYF. The CDR3, as DNA: TGTGCCAGCAGCCAGACGGCAGTATCCTACGAGCAGTACTTC.

This clonotype has ten or more counts. In DNA form, the CDR3 reads TGCGCCAGCAGCCCCAACTCGGACAGGGGTGGGACCCAGTACTTC. It translates to CASSPNSDRGGTQYF. This rearrangement joins TRBV5-1 to TRBJ2-5, with TRBD1 identical over 9 bases. The CDR3 length is 15 residues. Germline trimming cut 4 bases from V and 7 bases from J; bases unmatched to any gene: 11. Germline CDR1 reads SGHRS; CDR2 reads YFSETQ.

This clonotype has a count of ten or more. This chain links TRBV20-1 with TRBJ1-5, with D perhaps matching TRBD1 (6 bases). V was trimmed by 6 bases and J by 3 bases, leaving 9 bases between them. CDR3 length equals 12 residues. The V gene's germline CDR1 is DFQATT and CDR2 SNEGSKA (reference sequence). CDR3 nucleotide sequence: TGCAGTGCCACAGGGCCCAATCAGCCCCAGCATTTT. This encodes CSATGPNQPQHF.

This clonotype appeared many times. The chain carries TRBV20-1 and TRBJ1-2; the D gene is possibly TRBD1 (5 bases). Germline V gene data show CDR1 as DFQATT and CDR2 as SNEGSKA (reference sequence). The CDR3 is made up of 14 amino acids. V lost 3 bases and J lost 4, with 15 bases in between. This CDR3 is CSASQDGQGYGYTF. The CDR3 nucleotides are TGCAGTGCTAGCCAGGATGGGCAGGGCTATGGCTACACCTTC.

This chain joins TRBV29-1 and TRBJ2-1; no clear D gene. Germline V CDR1 and CDR2: SQVTM, ANQGSEA. This CDR3 has 14 amino acids. The germline V and J ends were trimmed by 6 bases and 4 bases, with 16 bases remaining between them. CDR3 coding DNA: TGCAGCGTCATCACAGATTCAGCGTACAATGAGCAGTTCTTC. Translated: CSVITDSAYNEQFF.

A note on this clonotype: A much larger clone sits a single nucleotide away, making a read error possible. The CDR3 DNA sequence: TGTGCCAGCAGCCATACGGGGGGGAGCCTAGGGGCCAACGTCCGGACTTTC. It translates to CASSHTGGSLGANVRTF. The J gene is TRBJ2-6, the V gene TRBV9; the match to TRBD2 covers 8 bases. The length of the CDR3 is 17 residues. CDR1 SGDLS and CDR2 YYNGEE come from the germline V gene. The entire variable domain, with the rest obtained from reference TRBV9 and TRBJ2-6, is as follows: DSGVTQTPKHLITATGQRVTLRCSPRSGDLSVYWYQQSLDQGLQFLIQYYNGEERAKGNILERFSAQQFPDLHSELNLSSLELGDSALYFCASSHTGGSLGANVRTFGAGSRLTVL.

Note on this clonotype: Since a much larger clone is just one base distant, this may be a read error. The chain joins TRBV12-3 or TRBV12-4 to TRBJ2-3; weak D call: TRBD2 (5 bases). The length of the CDR3 is 18 residues. Between the trimmed V and J ends, which lost 1 base and 1 base, there was a span of 18 bases. The CDR3 spells CASSLGIDTRVRTDTQYF. CDR3 coding DNA: TGTGCCAGCAGTTTAGGGATTGATACTAGGGTGCGCACAGATACGCAGTATTTT.

Ten or more counts support this clonotype. This chain joins TRBV5-1 and TRBJ2-1; D could derive from TRBD1 or TRBD2 (5 bases each). V lost 1 base, J lost 10 bases, and 9 bases lay in between. From germline, CDR1 is SGHRS and CDR2 YFSETQ. The CDR3 contains 12 residues. The CDR3 loop is CASSLKGTEQFF. In nucleotides, the CDR3 is TGCGCCAGCAGCTTGAAAGGGACGGAGCAGTTCTTC.

This clonotype turned up a few times. The chain couples TRBV7-2 to TRBJ2-2; 9 nucleotides match TRBD1. The CDR3 has 14 residues. Germline values: CDR1 SGHTA, CDR2 FQGNSA. The V segment lost 4 bases and the J segment 6 bases; nucleotides outside the gene matches: 3. Written as DNA, the CDR3 is TGTGCCAGCAGCTCACAGGGGGCCCCCGGGGAGCTGTTTTTT. It codes for CASSSQGAPGELFF.

The chain has TRBV28 and TRBJ2-5, with 12 bases fitting TRBD2. Germline CDR1 reads MDHEN; CDR2 reads SYDVKM. The trim removed 5 bases at V and 5 bases at J, leaving 15 bases unmatched. The CDR3 spans 18 residues. The CDR3 DNA follows: TGTGCCAGCAGTGAACCTTCCGGGACTAGCGGGTTCGTTGAGACCCAGTACTTC. Protein sequence: CASSEPSGTSGFVETQYF.

Ten or more counts support this clonotype. J is TRBJ2-3 and V is TRBV7-2; tentative D call: TRBD2 (5 bases). Trimming cost V 5 bases and J 6 bases, with 15 bases left between them. Germline V gene data show CDR1 as SGHTA and CDR2 as FQGNSA. The CDR3 loop spans 14 amino acids. The DNA of the CDR3 is TGTGCCAGCAGCGTACAAACTAGTTCGGATACGCAGTATTTT. Protein: CASSVQTSSDTQYF. Based on the CDR3 plus reference TRBV7-2 and TRBJ2-3, the full variable domain is GAGVSQSPSNKVTEKGKDVELRCDPISGHTALYWYRQSLGQGLEFLIYFQGNSAPDKSGLPSDRFSAERTGGSVSTLTIQRTQQEDSAVYLCASSVQTSSDTQYFGPGTRLTVL.

The chain combines TRBV20-1 with TRBJ2-1; D is possibly TRBD2 (6 bases). Germline loops: CDR1 DFQATT, CDR2 SNEGSKA (reference sequence). The CDR3 spans 15 residues. V lost 3 bases, J lost 5 bases, and 17 bases lay in between. The DNA for the CDR3 is TGCAGTGCTAGGGATCGAGGGACTTCCCACAATGAGCAGTTCTTC. As protein: CSARDRGTSHNEQFF.

This clonotype was recorded at least ten times. V is TRBV20-1 and J is TRBJ2-1; 11 bases agree with TRBD1. This CDR3 region has 15 residues. Germline lookup yields CDR1 DFQATT and CDR2 SNEGSKA (reference sequence). V lost 3 bases and J lost 2; bases outside the gene matches: 3. This chain's CDR3 is CSARKDRGPYNEQFF. DNA for the CDR3: TGCAGTGCTAGGAAGGACAGGGGGCCCTACAATGAGCAGTTCTTC.

The genes are TRBV20-1 and TRBJ1-6; the D gene is possibly TRBD1 (5 bases). Trimming cost V 3 bases and J 2 bases, with 11 bases left between them. The CDR3 length is 15 residues. Germline assignment: CDR1 DFQATT and CDR2 SNEGSKA (reference sequence). CDR3 in amino acids: CSARGGGPYNSPLHF. The CDR3 DNA sequence: TGCAGTGCTAGGGGGGGGGGTCCCTATAATTCACCCCTCCACTTT.

As for this clonotype: A much more abundant neighbour one base away suggests this may be a read error. The rearrangement links TRBV29-1 to TRBJ2-5; maybe TRBD2 (6 bases). The end of the DNA is better explained by TRBJ2-7, so the J call may be wrong. Per germline, CDR1 SQVTM and CDR2 ANQGSEA. The CDR3 spans 14 residues. As DNA, the CDR3 is TGCAGCGTTGAAGATGGGAGGCGAGGGGACGAGCAGTACTTC. Amino acid sequence: CSVEDGRRGDEQYF.

The chain is built from TRBV28 and TRBJ1-5; tentatively, D is TRBD1 (5 bases). In germline, CDR1 is MDHEN, CDR2 SYDVKM. V lost 6 bases and J lost 3, with 12 bases in between. The CDR3 is 14 residues long. In DNA, the CDR3 is TGTGCCAGCAGCCCCGGGACGCACAATCAGCCCCAGCATTTT. This encodes CASSPGTHNQPQHF.

The CDR3 DNA reads as TGTGCCAGCAGCTTAGTCTTCGCGCTAGCGGGGGAAAGCACGGATGCGCAGTATTTT. Translated, it gives CASSLVFALAGESTDAQYF. The chain combines TRBV11-2 with TRBJ2-3; 10 bases match TRBD2. The CDR3 spans 19 residues. Germline trimming cut 1 base from V and 10 bases from J; bases unmatched to any gene: 20. Germline CDR1 SGHAT, CDR2 FQNNGV.

In regard to this clonotype: A much more abundant neighbour one base away suggests this may be a read error. The CDR3 reads CASSFPNNEQYF. The CDR3 DNA sequence: TGTGCCAGCAGCTTCCCGAACAATGAGCAGTACTTC. The genes are TRBV7-2 and TRBJ2-5; no definite D call. This CDR3 spans 12 amino acids. V was trimmed by 3 bases and J by 11 bases, leaving 13 bases between them. Germline values: CDR1 SGHTA, CDR2 FQGNSA.

V gene TRBV5-1 combines with J gene TRBJ2-1, with 9 nucleotides matching TRBD1. The CDR3 totals 16 residues. V shed 0 bases and J 2 bases; nucleotides not matched to a gene: 3. Germline V gives CDR1 SGHRS, CDR2 YFSETQ. CDR3 bases: TGCGCCAGCAGCTTGGAGAGACAGGGGGCCTACAATGAGCAGTTCTTC. It is translated as CASSLERQGAYNEQFF.

This clonotype has at least ten counts. V gene TRBV20-1 combines with J gene TRBJ2-3; unclear D gene. Trimming took 2 bases from V and 4 from J, leaving 7 bases between them. The CDR3 loop spans 12 amino acids. CDR1 DFQATT and CDR2 SNEGSKA come from the germline V gene (reference sequence). CDR3: CSARSPPDTQYF. The CDR3 DNA reads TGCAGTGCTAGATCTCCTCCAGATACGCAGTATTTT.

This clonotype was seen repeatedly, ten times or more. J is TRBJ2-1 and V is TRBV20-1, with D unclear. CDR1 is DFQATT and CDR2 is SNEGSKA in the germline V gene (reference sequence). Trimming left V 0 bases short and J 2 bases short, with 8 bases between. The CDR3 spans 14 residues. The CDR3 bases are TGCAGTGCTAGAGACCCCATAGCCTACAATGAGCAGTTCTTC. Translation gives CSARDPIAYNEQFF.

This chain uses TRBV5-1 with TRBJ2-5; TRBD1 agrees at 7 bases. After removal of 0 bases from V and 2 bases from J, the junction contained 7 bases not matched to a gene. The germline gives CDR1 SGHRS, CDR2 YFSETQ. There are 16 residues in the CDR3. CDR3 in amino acids: CASSLGPGQTQETQYF. The CDR3 bases are TGCGCCAGCAGCTTGGGACCGGGACAGACACAAGAGACCCAGTACTTC. The variable domain in full, with the rest retrieved from reference TRBV5-1 and TRBJ2-5, is KAGVTQTPRYLIKTRGQQVTLSCSPISGHRSVSWYQQTPGQGLQFLFEYFSETQRNKGNFPGRFSGRQFSNSRSEMNVSTLELGDSALYLCASSLGPGQTQETQYFGPGTRLLVL.

This clonotype was counted ten times or more. CDR3 DNA sequence: TGTGCCAGCAGTTTGACAGGCGGCTCCGAGCAGTACTTC. Residues: CASSLTGGSEQYF. The chain couples TRBV6-5 to TRBJ2-7, with a possible D match to TRBD1 (6 bases). Germline V CDR1 and CDR2: MNHEY, SVGAGI. Trimming stripped 4 bases from V and 6 bases from J, with 13 bases between. CDR3 length: 13 residues.

This clonotype has ten or more counts. The rearrangement uses TRBV10-3 and TRBJ1-5, with 11 bases matching TRBD1. This CDR3 is built from 14 residues. Per the germline V gene, CDR1 is ENHRY and CDR2 is SYGVKD. Trimming cost V 6 bases and J 9 bases; bases outside gene matches: 7. The CDR3 bases are TGTGCCATCAGCCGGACAGGGGGCCTTTCGCCCCAGCATTTT. Its protein product is CAISRTGGLSPQHF.

This clonotype appeared a few times. This may stem from a read error, because a much larger clone lies one nucleotide away. The chain links TRBV7-9 to TRBJ2-1; 8 bases match TRBD1. The better agreement between TRBJ2-7 and the DNA end casts doubt on the J call. Germline lookup yields CDR1 SEHNR and CDR2 FQNEAQ (reference sequence). The CDR3 length is 15 residues. CDR3: CASSLTGGTYNEQYF. For the CDR3, the DNA is TGTGCCAGCAGCCTTACAGGGGGTACCTACAATGAGCAGTACTTC.

This clonotype was seen repeatedly, ten times or more. The chain combines TRBV9 with TRBJ2-5; D is perhaps TRBD2 (6 bases). The germline CDR1 and CDR2 sequences are SGDLS and YYNGEE. The CDR3 length is 16 residues. Trimming left V 0 bases short and J 2 bases short, with 14 bases between. The CDR3 spells CASSVVAGRQQETQYF. CDR3 bases: TGTGCCAGCAGCGTAGTGGCGGGGAGACAACAAGAGACCCAGTACTTC.

This clonotype has more than one count but fewer than ten. CDR3 residues: CASSTQGRGYNEQFF. For the CDR3, the DNA is TGTGCCAGTAGCACGCAGGGTAGGGGCTACAATGAGCAGTTCTTC. The chain carries TRBV19 and TRBJ2-1; D may be TRBD1 (5 bases). The V end lost 6 bases, the J end lost 3 bases, and 15 bases lay between the germline ends. Germline V CDR1 and CDR2: LNHDA, SQIVND (reference sequence). CDR3 length: 15 residues. Using reference TRBV19 and TRBJ2-1 for the parts outside the CDR3, the full variable domain is DGGITQSPKYLFRKEGQNVTLSCEQNLNHDAMYWYRQDPGQGLRLIYYSQIVNDFQKGDIAEGYSVSREKKESFPLTVTSAQKNPTAFYLCASSTQGRGYNEQFFGPGTRLTVL.

This clonotype has ten or more counts. V and J are TRBV24-1 and TRBJ2-1; a weak D match, TRBD1 (6 bases). This CDR3 region has 15 residues. Germline CDR1 reads KGHDR; CDR2 reads SFDVKD. V was shortened by 5 bases and J by 3 bases, with 13 bases between the two germline ends. The CDR3 sequence: CATSVDNRDYNEQFF. The CDR3 DNA reads as TGTGCCACCAGTGTCGACAACAGGGACTACAATGAGCAGTTCTTC.